What follows are 27 T cell receptor beta chains derived from one specimen sequenced in a study of tumor-infiltrating lymphocytes in primary liver carcinoma (dated by TCRdb to about 2017). Total RNA and DNA were co-extracted from about 19-30 mg of bulk tissue with the AllPrep DNA/RNA mini kit, without cell sorting. This sample was sequenced with an Illumina HiSeq 2500. A constant-region primer and ProtoScript II reverse transcriptase were used to reverse-transcribe TCRbeta-specific cDNA from roughly 500 ng total RNA. Three nested multiplex PCR rounds, following a slightly modified ARM-PCR procedure, were used to build the TCRbeta libraries. Multiplex TRBV1-TRBV30 forward primers and a Cbeta reverse primer were used in the first two PCR rounds, each of which was run for around 9 cycles. In TCRdb, the public reads were trimmed at Q25 with fastp and aligned with MiXCR, with productive beta chains retained. Entries are consolidated by CDR3 protein sequence, retaining the most common genes and DNA. The sample table shows about 110,000 distinct CDR3 sequences, and 65% are seen once. The ten largest clones represent around 9.7% of the sample.

Sequenced material: liver tumor tissue from sampling region 1. The cell subset or site label, as the study defines it: tumor region T1, superior pole. Every receptor here comes from a woman in her sixties or seventies with primary liver carcinoma and hepatitis B virus infection.

With regard to this clonotype: The junction and the germline gene differ at one end; a read error may be behind it. The chain has TRBV11-1 and TRBJ2-3; 11 bases match TRBD2. Germline-derived CDR1 and CDR2 are SGHAT and FQDESV (reference sequence). The CDR3 has 19 residues. In DNA, the CDR3 is TGTGCCAGCGCCTTAAGGGTCCCTACTAGCGGGAGAGCGACAGATACGCAGTTTTTT. It yields the protein CASALRVPTSGRATDTQFF.

Comments on this clonotype: A read error may explain this, as a much larger clone is one base away. The chain is built from TRBV5-4 and TRBJ2-5; D unclear. V lost 0 bases, J lost 0 bases, and 6 bases lay in between. The CDR3 is made up of 14 amino acids. CDR1 and CDR2 from the germline V gene are SGHNT and YYREEE (reference sequence). This chain's CDR3 is CASSLDSYQETQYF. The CDR3 nucleotides read TGTGCCAGCAGCTTGGACAGCTACCAAGAGACCCAGTACTTC. Full variable domain (rest looked up from reference TRBV5-4 and TRBJ2-5): ETGVTQSPTHLIKTRGQQVTLRCSSQSGHNTVSWYQQALGQGPQFIFQYYREEENGRGNFPPRFSGLQFPNYSSELNVNALELDDSALYLCASSLDSYQETQYFGPGTRLLVL.

This clonotype was seen many times. The rearrangement links TRBV5-4 to TRBJ2-3, with TRBD2 identical over 11 bases. This CDR3 is 16 amino acids long. V was clipped by 3 bases and J by 1 base; unmatched bases: 4. CDR1 is SGHNT and CDR2 is YYREEE in the germline V gene (reference sequence). CDR3: CASSSGTSGRTDTQYF. In DNA form, the CDR3 reads TGTGCCAGCAGCTCCGGGACTAGCGGACGCACAGATACGCAGTATTTT.

The table lists this clonotype with many counts. The chain carries TRBV5-1 and TRBJ2-7, with D perhaps matching TRBD2 (6 bases). This CDR3 contains 13 residues. Germline assignment: CDR1 SGHRS and CDR2 YFSETQ. Trimming shortened V by 4 bases and J by 1 base, and 9 bases separated the two germline ends. The CDR3 region is CASSQGLSYEQYF. CDR3 DNA: TGCGCCAGCAGCCAGGGACTTTCCTACGAGCAGTACTTC. Full variable domain (remainder filled in from reference TRBV5-1 and TRBJ2-7): KAGVTQTPRYLIKTRGQQVTLSCSPISGHRSVSWYQQTPGQGLQFLFEYFSETQRNKGNFPGRFSGRQFSNSRSEMNVSTLELGDSALYLCASSQGLSYEQYFGPGTRLTVT.

This chain joins TRBV21-1 and TRBJ2-7. TRBV21-1 is a pseudogene segment. This CDR3 is built from 11 residues. CDR3 loop: CVSGTGYEQYF. The CDR3 DNA follows: TGTGTTAGCGGCACGGGGTACGAGCAGTACTTC.

This clonotype was counted ten times or more. The chain couples TRBV4-1 to TRBJ2-5, with D tentatively TRBD1 or TRBD2 (9 bases each). Germline loops: CDR1 MGHRA, CDR2 YSYEKL. Trimming took 4 bases from V and 8 from J, leaving 17 bases between them. CDR3 length: 14 residues. CDR3 in DNA: TGCGCCAGCAGCCCTAGCGGGACAGGGTCTACCCAGTACTTC. It yields the protein CASSPSGTGSTQYF.

On this clonotype itself: A much more abundant neighbour one base away suggests this may be a read error. This chain uses TRBV6-6 with TRBJ2-7, with TRBD2 as a possible D gene (7 bases). CDR1 is MNHNY and CDR2 is SVGAGI in the germline V gene (reference sequence). The CDR3 spans 14 residues. The chain's CDR3 is CANSYSRGPYEQYF. The DNA for the CDR3 is TGTGCCAACAGTTACTCGCGGGGGCCCTACGAGCAGTACTTC.

The J gene is TRBJ2-3, the V gene TRBV12-3 or TRBV12-4; D remains unclear. The V and J ends lost 5 bases and 1 base respectively, with 13 bases between them. This CDR3 has 15 amino acids. The CDR3 loop is CASSPTASRTDTQYF. The CDR3 coding sequence is TGTGCCAGCAGTCCCACCGCCAGCCGCACAGATACGCAGTATTTT.

Only a few counts were recorded for this clonotype. The chain uses TRBV30 and TRBJ1-2, with D perhaps matching TRBD1 (5 bases). Germline CDR1 GTSNPN, CDR2 SVGIG (reference sequence). This CDR3 contains 11 residues. Trimming stripped 0 bases from V and 10 bases from J, with 9 bases between. DNA for the CDR3: TGTGCCTGGAGTGTCGGGGCTTCCTACACCTTC. It codes for CAWSVGASYTF.

Regarding this clonotype: This may be a read error, as it is one base from a much larger clone. The CDR3 does not end in the conserved phenylalanine or tryptophan, so this is likely a read error. This chain joins TRBV12-3 or TRBV12-4 and TRBJ1-1; D may be TRBD1 (5 bases). Trimming removed 3 bases at V and 3 bases at J, with 14 bases between. The CDR3 is 15 amino acids. DNA of the CDR3: TGTGCCAGCAGTTTTTGGAGGGGTGGTTACACTGAAGCTTTCTAT. Protein sequence: CASSFWRGGYTEAFY.

This clonotype came up a few times. The chain recombines TRBV28 with TRBJ2-1; 7 bases line up with TRBD2. Germline trimming cut 3 bases from V and 6 bases from J; bases unmatched to any gene: 5. Germline V gene sequence: CDR1 MDHEN, CDR2 SYDVKM. The CDR3 runs 14 residues. The CDR3 region has the DNA TGTGCCAGCAGTTTCTCCGGGACTATCAATGAGCAGTTCTTC. The encoded protein is CASSFSGTINEQFF. The variable domain in full, with the rest retrieved from reference TRBV28 and TRBJ2-1, is DVKVTQSSRYLVKRTGEKVFLECVQDMDHENMFWYRQDPGLGLRLIYFSYDVKMKEKGDIPEGYSVSREKKERFSLILESASTNQTSMYLCASSFSGTINEQFFGPGTRLTVL.

Many counts were recorded for this clonotype. The CDR3 spells CASSLRTGLTEAFF. The CDR3 DNA follows: TGTGCCAGCAGTCTAAGGACAGGGTTGACTGAAGCTTTCTTT. This chain links TRBV6-6 with TRBJ1-1; 8 bases align to TRBD1. This CDR3 has 14 residues. The V gene end was trimmed by 5 bases and the J gene end by 5 bases; junction bases not matched to a gene: 7. CDR1 is MNHNY, CDR2 SVGAGI, per germline (reference sequence).

The chain is built from TRBV28 and TRBJ2-1; D unclear. Germline values: CDR1 MDHEN, CDR2 SYDVKM. The CDR3 totals 16 residues. V dropped 2 bases and J dropped 4 bases, with 15 bases sitting between them. CDR3 residues: CASSLGEPMDYNEQFF. DNA for the CDR3: TGTGCCAGCAGTTTAGGAGAACCCATGGATTACAATGAGCAGTTCTTC.

On this clonotype: A single base separates this from a much larger clone, so it may be a read error. This chain links TRBV11-2 with TRBJ2-3; 8 nucleotides agree with TRBD1. V was clipped by 5 bases and J by 6 bases; unmatched bases: 10. The CDR3 totals 15 residues. Germline CDR1 and CDR2: SGHAT and FQNNGV. For the CDR3, the DNA is TGTGCCAGCAGCGTATCCACCAGGGGGCCCGATACGCAGTATTTT. Amino acid sequence: CASSVSTRGPDTQYF.

Regarding this clonotype: Being one base from a much bigger clone, this may be a read error. The CDR3 does not end in the conserved phenylalanine or tryptophan, so this is likely a read error. V is TRBV12-3 or TRBV12-4 and J is TRBJ1-1, with D tentatively TRBD1 (5 bases). The CDR3 covers 12 residues. Trimming left V 5 bases short and J 5 bases short, with 9 bases between. The CDR3 reads CASSPGWTEAFS. The CDR3 coding sequence is TGTGCCAGCAGTCCAGGGTGGACTGAAGCTTTCTCT.

As concerns this clonotype: The CDR3 does not end in the conserved phenylalanine or tryptophan, so this is likely a read error. The V call is TRBV11-2, the J call TRBJ1-2; D is ambiguous. Germline V gives CDR1 SGHAT, CDR2 FQNNGV. The CDR3 spans 13 residues. Written as DNA, the CDR3 is TGTACCAGCAGCGCCAAAGCGGGGTATGGCTACACCGTC. Its protein is CTSSAKAGYGYTV.

At least ten counts were recorded for this clonotype. The rearrangement links TRBV6-5 to TRBJ2-7, with D perhaps matching TRBD2 (7 bases). Germline CDR1 reads MNHEY; CDR2 reads SVGAGI. Trimming shortened V by 7 bases and J by 6 bases, and 16 bases separated the two germline ends. This CDR3 is built from 13 residues. The CDR3 protein is CASTQGRGSEQYF. CDR3 sequence (DNA): TGTGCCAGCACTCAGGGGAGGGGGAGCGAGCAGTACTTC.

This clonotype was picked up many times. The chain combines TRBV6-5 with TRBJ1-1; 7 bases match TRBD1. There are 13 residues in the CDR3. The J segment lost 11 bases and the V segment lost 7 bases, leaving 13 bases of the junction unmatched. In germline, CDR1 is MNHEY, CDR2 SVGAGI. The CDR3 DNA sequence: TGTGCCAGCATACAGGGGAGTCCGCCCGGGGCTTTCTTT. Amino acid sequence: CASIQGSPPGAFF.

By proportion, this clonotype is medium-sized. This chain links TRBV11-2 with TRBJ2-7; possibly TRBD1 for D (6 bases). The CDR3 length is 14 residues. The V gene's germline CDR1 is SGHAT and CDR2 FQNNGV. The V end was cut by 5 bases, the J end by 5 bases, with 16 bases between. CDR3 sequence (DNA): TGTGCCAGCAGCCGCGACAGGACCTCGGACGAGCAGTACTTC. Translation: CASSRDRTSDEQYF.

This clonotype was counted a single time. At one end, the junction sequence differs from germline, possibly due to a read error. V usage is TRBV11-1 and J usage is TRBJ2-2; the match to TRBD1 covers 8 bases. Germline V gene data show CDR1 as SGHAT and CDR2 as FQDESV (reference sequence). The CDR3 consists of 17 residues. CDR3 DNA sequence: TGTGCCAGCACCTTAAACAGGGGGGCGAAGAACACCGGGGAGCTATTTTTT. It is translated as CASTLNRGAKNTGELFF.

V usage is TRBV28 and J usage is TRBJ1-1, with no clear D. This CDR3 is built from 18 residues. The V end was cut by 3 bases, the J end by 0 bases, with 20 bases between. The germline V gene encodes CDR1 MDHEN and CDR2 SYDVKM. CDR3 DNA: TGTGCCAGCAGTTTTCAAGTGGTGTGGCAGACCATGAACACTGAAGCTTTCTTT. Translating it yields CASSFQVVWQTMNTEAFF. Looking up the rest from reference TRBV28 and TRBJ1-1 gives the full variable domain: DVKVTQSSRYLVKRTGEKVFLECVQDMDHENMFWYRQDPGLGLRLIYFSYDVKMKEKGDIPEGYSVSREKKERFSLILESASTNQTSMYLCASSFQVVWQTMNTEAFFGQGTRLTVV.

This clonotype has more than one count but fewer than ten. V is TRBV6-5 and J is TRBJ2-5; 7 bases are a match to TRBD2. Germline CDR1 reads MNHEY; CDR2 reads SVGAGI. Losses at the gene ends were 8 bases for V and 8 bases for J; bases not matched to a gene: 2. This CDR3 has 10 residues. The CDR3 sequence is CASGLGTQYF. CDR3 sequence (DNA): TGTGCCAGCGGACTAGGCACCCAGTACTTC.

This chain connects TRBV2 to TRBJ2-7, with D possibly being TRBD1 (5 bases). V lost 3 bases to trimming and J lost 9 bases, with 21 bases between them. The CDR3 totals 15 residues. Germline V lookup: CDR1 SNHLY, CDR2 FYNNEI. CDR3 nucleotides: TGTGCCAGCAGTGATTCAGGACACTCCGAGGACGTGCAGTACTTC. Translation gives CASSDSGHSEDVQYF.

About this clonotype: Just one base apart from a much larger clone, this may be a read error. This chain uses TRBV4-1 with TRBJ1-4; D is perhaps TRBD1 (5 bases). The CDR3 has 16 amino acids. Looked up from germline, CDR1 is MGHRA and CDR2 is YSYEKL. CDR3 DNA: TGCGCCAGCAGCCAAGATGGGGCTCTCAAGAGCGGAAAACTGTCTTTT. Protein product: CASSQDGALKSGKLSF.

This clonotype was counted once. This may come from a read error, since a much larger clone is one base off. This chain joins TRBV5-6 and TRBJ2-4; D perhaps matches TRBD1 (5 bases). The ends were cut back, 6 bases at V and 8 bases at J, with 18 bases in the middle. CDR1 SGHDT and CDR2 YYEEEE come from the germline V gene. This CDR3 comprises 14 residues. The CDR3 here is CASIRWGSWYIQYF. For the CDR3, the DNA is TGTGCCAGCATCCGATGGGGCAGTTGGTACATTCAGTACTTC.

With respect to this clonotype: The junction departs from the called germline gene at one end, perhaps through a read error. V gene TRBV6-5 combines with J gene TRBJ2-7; TRBD1 aligns across 7 bases. In germline, CDR1 is MNHEY, CDR2 SVGAGI. The CDR3 covers 15 residues. The CDR3 loop is CASSTPRDSHYDQYF. The CDR3 bases are TGCGCCAGCAGTACCCCCCGGGACAGCCACTACGACCAGTACTTC.

As regards this clonotype: A much larger clone lies one base from this, so it may be a read error. The rearrangement links TRBV6-5 to TRBJ2-2; perhaps TRBD2 as D (6 bases). The V and J ends lost 6 bases and 5 bases respectively, with 13 bases between them. Germline values: CDR1 MNHEY, CDR2 SVGAGI. This CDR3 is built from 14 residues. The CDR3 is CASRYPGTTGELFF. The CDR3 DNA is TGTGCCAGCAGATACCCAGGGACTACCGGGGAGCTGTTTTTT.